This TCR beta chain was sequenced for a study of T cells in Graves' hyperthyroidism and ophthalmopathy. Study-wide findings and caveats: Ophthalmopathy got predicted by the model a median around six months before its onset.

The CDR3 contains 10 residues. The V gene's germline CDR1 is SGHVS and CDR2 FQNEAQ. Across 18 months, stable Graves' hyperthyroidism was marked by no progression to ophthalmopathy. Investigators excluded patients with uncontrolled infection, other autoimmune disease, pregnancy or lactation. The investigators amplified TCR beta CDR3 regions from RNA transcripts. Using the HTBI primer set, a first-round RT-PCR was run on the TCR CDR3. TCRdb processed the multiplex PCR reads anew with MiXCR; each CDR3 protein has one entry. The sample shows approximately 500,000 distinct CDR3 sequences, 46% of them seen only once. With respect to this clonotype: The antigen is not known. Germline is not matched at one junction end, which may reflect a read error.

Source material: peripheral blood or thyroid tissue (not recorded which). This receptor was obtained from a young woman with Graves' hyperthyroidism. V usage is TRBV7-8 and J usage is TRBJ2-7; a possible D gene is TRBD2 (5 bases). The CDR3 bases are TGTGCCAGCAGCTCGCTCGGGGTGAACTTC. Amino acids: CASSSLGVNF. The full variable domain, completed using reference TRBV7-8 and TRBJ2-7, is GAGVSQSPRYKVAKRGQDVALRCDPISGHVSLFWYQQALGQGPEFLTYFQNEAQLDKSGLPSDRFFAERPEGSVSTLKIQRTQQEDSAVYLCASSSLGVNFGPGTRLTVT.